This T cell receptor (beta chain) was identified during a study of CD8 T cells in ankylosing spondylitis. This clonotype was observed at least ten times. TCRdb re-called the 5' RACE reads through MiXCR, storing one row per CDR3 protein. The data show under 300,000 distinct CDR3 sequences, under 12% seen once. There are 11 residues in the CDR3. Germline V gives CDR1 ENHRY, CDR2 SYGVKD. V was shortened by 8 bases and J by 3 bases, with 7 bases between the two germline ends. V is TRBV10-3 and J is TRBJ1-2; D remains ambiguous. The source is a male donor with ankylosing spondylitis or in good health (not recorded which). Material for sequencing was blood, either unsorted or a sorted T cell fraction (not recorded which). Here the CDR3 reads CAIHGYYGYTF. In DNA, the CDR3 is TGTGCCATCCATGGGTACTATGGCTACACCTTC.